This TCR beta chain was identified during a study of blood T cell repertoires in COVID-19. Germline V CDR1 and CDR2: LGHDT, YNNKEL (reference sequence). The CDR3 runs 13 residues. Trimming removed 2 bases from V and 5 bases from J, with 10 bases in between. Authors' analysis steps: Researchers report that nucleated cell counts were estimated from reference gene primer amplification. Clones were sequenced by immunoSEQ multiplex PCR, and TCRdb holds only the in-frame ones, with some missing. The V and J calls and clone size come from that table; D and trimming were worked out from the DNA. The data hold about 82,000 clones, with roughly 78% observed a single time.

The chain combines TRBV3-1 (or the pseudogene TRBV3-2) with TRBJ2-7; possible D gene TRBD1, 5 bases. The specimen sequenced was peripheral blood. This clonotype was obtained from a man aged 60 to 69 with COVID-19, enrolled during active disease. CDR3 sequence reads: CASSQRGSHEQYF. The CDR3 DNA follows: TGTGCCAGCAGCCAAAGGGGTTCGCACGAGCAGTACTTC.